Detailed here is one TCR beta chain. Its target is not known. The CDR3 sequence is 17 residues long. The germline V gene encodes CDR1 SGHRS and CDR2 YFSETQ. J gave up 0 bases and V 4 bases, and 8 bases lay outside the gene matches. This sample stems from a study of cytomegalovirus exposure and HLA in healthy donors. Overall study: The study placed over 65% of its 398 genotyped donors in the Caucasian-associated ancestry cluster.

13 Jbeta primers and 60 Vbeta primers were used for the PCR. Data came from immunoSEQ multiplex PCR; TCRdb stores just in-frame clones and leaves some out. Its table records over 45,000 clones. Study results and limitations: Upon later analysis, TCR association rates were observed to vary by HLA locus, being highest for DRB1 and lowest for HLA-C. In a later analysis, HLA-associated beta chains showed higher expansion and lower generation probabilities than comparable chains. The CMV antigen specificity of a few CMV-associated chains was confirmed through in vitro analysis.

Sequences were obtained from PBMCs. The chain couples TRBV5-1 to TRBJ1-5; 9 bases are shared with TRBD1. This clonotype originated in a woman younger than 35 in good health and CMV-seronegative. The CDR3 DNA reads as TGCGCCAGCAGCCTGTACCCGGGACAGGGTAGCAATCAGCCCCAGCATTTT. Translated, it gives CASSLYPGQGSNQPQHF.